This passage covers 7 T cell receptor beta chains from one sample sequenced in a study of T-cell reconstitution after alpha-beta-depleted transplantation in children. As it was prepared, the TCRbeta library received unique molecular identifiers. MiXCR, run by TCRdb on the PCR reads, gives a single entry per CDR3 protein. The sample has some 550,000 distinct CDR3 sequences, roughly 23% seen once. This specimen was PBMCs, mostly from graft donor cells, taken 360 days after TCRalphabeta/CD19-depleted stem cell transplant. The source is a boy under two years old who had a stem cell transplant for acute myeloid leukemia, so the T cells may come from the graft donor.

This clonotype was picked up many times. CDR3 sequence (DNA): TGTGCCAGCAGCGGGGTCCGCGATCAGCCCCAGCATTTT. Translation gives CASSGVRDQPQHF. The chain employs TRBV6-6 and TRBJ1-5; no firm D call. V lost 6 bases and J lost 5, with 11 bases in between. The CDR3 length is 13 residues. CDR1 and CDR2 from the germline V gene are MNHNY and SVGAGI (reference sequence).

This chain connects TRBV7-2 to TRBJ2-1; tentative D call: TRBD2 (6 bases). The CDR3 spans 14 residues. Germline CDR1 reads SGHTA; CDR2 reads FQGNSA. Trimming took 2 bases from V and 5 from J, leaving 10 bases between them. CDR3 DNA sequence: TGTGCCAGCAGCTTAAATCGCGGGGACAATGAGCAGTTCTTC. It specifies CASSLNRGDNEQFF.

A few counts support this clonotype. The rearrangement joins TRBV5-4 to TRBJ1-1, with D possibly being TRBD1 (6 bases). In germline, CDR1 is SGHNT, CDR2 YYREEE (reference sequence). V was cut by 4 bases and J by 7 bases, with 14 bases left in between. The CDR3 length is 13 residues. The CDR3 here is CASSLQGRVEAFF. The CDR3 nucleotides read TGTGCCAGCAGCCTACAGGGAAGGGTTGAAGCTTTCTTT.

V and J are TRBV20-1 and TRBJ2-1, with a weak D call TRBD2 (7 bases). The CDR3 has 16 amino acids. Germline CDR1 DFQATT, CDR2 SNEGSKA (reference sequence). Trimming cost V 1 base and J 4 bases, with 17 bases left between them. The CDR3 DNA sequence: TGCAGTGCTAGAGGGGGGAGGGGGGGCCATTACAATGAGCAGTTCTTC. Protein: CSARGGRGGHYNEQFF.

This clonotype was seen at least ten times. The chain is built from TRBV29-1 and TRBJ2-5, with 10 nucleotides matching TRBD2. V shed 5 bases and J 5 bases; nucleotides not matched to a gene: 5. CDR3 length: 13 amino acids. Germline CDR1 SQVTM, CDR2 ANQGSEA. CDR3 amino acids: CSVTLTSGETQYF. The CDR3 DNA sequence: TGCAGCGTTACATTGACTAGCGGGGAGACCCAGTACTTC.

V is TRBV24-1 and J is TRBJ2-4, with D unresolved. This CDR3 spans 13 amino acids. V shed 1 base and J shed 3 bases, with 3 bases lying between them. CDR1 KGHDR and CDR2 SFDVKD come from the germline V gene. The DNA of the CDR3 is TGTGCCACCAGTGATTTTAGCAAAAACATTCAGTACTTC. It encodes CATSDFSKNIQYF.

The rearrangement joins TRBV7-3 to TRBJ2-1, with TRBD2 matching 8 bases. The V segment lost 4 bases and the J segment 6 bases; nucleotides outside the gene matches: 8. Germline values: CDR1 SGHTA, CDR2 FQGTGA. The CDR3 covers 15 residues. CDR3 DNA sequence: TGTGCCAGCAGCTCCGGGACTAGTCCAGCCAATGAGCAGTTCTTC. Its translation: CASSSGTSPANEQFF.